The 25 T cell receptor beta chains given below trace back to one sample, sequenced in a study of blood T cell repertoires in COVID-19. TCRdb's table, derived via immunoSEQ multiplex PCR, lists solely in-frame clones and lacks some. The sample lists nearly 35,000 clones; around 73% were seen once. Material for sequencing was peripheral blood. The receptors shown here come from a woman between 55 and 75 years old with acute or convalescent COVID-19.

This clone was detected once. The V and J genes are TRBV30 and TRBJ1-5; D remains unclear. This CDR3 has 12 amino acids. The germline V and J ends were trimmed by 0 bases and 5 bases, with 5 bases remaining between them. Germline V gene lookup returns CDR1 GTSNPN and CDR2 SVGIG (reference sequence). The CDR3 sequence is CAWSVLDQPQHF. The CDR3 nucleotides are TGTGCCTGGAGTGTACTGGATCAGCCCCAGCATTTT.

This chain links TRBV15 with TRBJ2-7, with D possibly being TRBD1 (5 bases). Germline V gives CDR1 LNHNV, CDR2 YYDKDF (reference sequence). The CDR3 length is 11 residues. Trimming cost V 4 bases and J 9 bases, with 10 bases left between them. In DNA form, the CDR3 reads TGTGCCACCAGCAAGGGGTCCGGGCAGTACTTC. Translation: CATSKGSGQYF.

This chain links TRBV11-2 with TRBJ1-2; TRBD1 might be the D (5 bases). The germline gives CDR1 SGHAT, CDR2 FQNNGV. This CDR3 contains 13 residues. The ends were cut back, 5 bases at V and 4 bases at J, with 11 bases in the middle. CDR3 sequence (DNA): TGTGCCAGCAGCCCAGCGGGGGGCTATGGCTACACCTTC. Its translation is CASSPAGGYGYTF.

The rearrangement joins TRBV5-6 to TRBJ2-3; D is unresolved. Deletions cut 0 bases from V and 5 bases from J, with 4 bases between. The germline CDR1 and CDR2 sequences are SGHDT and YYEEEE. The CDR3 consists of 12 residues. The CDR3 reads CASSLALDTQYF. The CDR3 DNA sequence: TGTGCCAGCAGCTTGGCTCTAGATACGCAGTATTTT.

The chain is built from TRBV29-1 and TRBJ2-4; 8 bases are shared with TRBD2. With V trimmed by 6 bases and J by 8 bases, 6 bases remained unmatched. The germline V gene has CDR1 SQVTM and CDR2 ANQGSEA. The CDR3 totals 12 residues. The CDR3, as DNA: TGCAGCGTGGGACTAGATAACGACATTCAGTACTTC. This codes for CSVGLDNDIQYF.

This rearrangement joins TRBV13 to TRBJ2-2; 12 bases are shared with TRBD2. The V gene end was trimmed by 5 bases and the J gene end by 1 base; junction bases not matched to a gene: 5. CDR1 is PRHDT and CDR2 is FYEKMQ in the germline V gene (reference sequence). CDR3 size: 17 residues. As DNA, the CDR3 is TGTGCCAGCAGCCCGAAACTAGCGGGGGGGAACACCGGGGAGCTGTTTTTT. This codes for CASSPKLAGGNTGELFF.

The rearrangement links TRBV28 to TRBJ1-5; D possibly corresponds to TRBD1 (5 bases). There are 14 residues in the CDR3. The germline V gene encodes CDR1 MDHEN and CDR2 SYDVKM. V lost 4 bases and J lost 4, with 11 bases in between. The CDR3 nucleotides are TGTGCCAGCAGTTCCGTCCAGGGTAATCAGCCCCAGCATTTT. It translates to CASSSVQGNQPQHF.

The chain combines TRBV12-3 or TRBV12-4 with TRBJ2-7; D possibly corresponds to TRBD2 (5 bases). V lost 6 bases to trimming and J lost 4 bases, with 10 bases between them. This CDR3 spans 12 amino acids. The CDR3 is CASRYGLYEQYF. In nucleotides, the CDR3 is TGTGCCAGCAGGTATGGACTGTACGAGCAGTACTTC.

This rearrangement joins TRBV2 to TRBJ2-7, with TRBD2 matching over 13 bases. There are 15 residues in the CDR3. J lost 4 bases, V lost 4 bases, and 4 bases had no gene match. Germline-derived CDR1 and CDR2 are SNHLY and FYNNEI. CDR3 in DNA: TGTGCCAGCAGTGCAGGGACTAGCGGGGTATACGAGCAGTACTTC. Protein: CASSAGTSGVYEQYF. Using reference TRBV2 and TRBJ2-7 for the parts outside the CDR3, the full variable domain is EPEVTQTPSHQVTQMGQEVILRCVPISNHLYFYWYRQILGQKVEFLVSFYNNEISEKSEIFDDQFSVERPDGSNFTLKIRSTKLEDSAMYFCASSAGTSGVYEQYFGPGTRLTVT.

The chain links TRBV3-1 (or the pseudogene TRBV3-2) to TRBJ2-5; perhaps TRBD2 as D (5 bases). V was shortened by 1 base and J by 1 base, with 10 bases between the two germline ends. This CDR3 contains 15 residues. Germline CDR1 LGHDT, CDR2 YNNKEL (reference sequence). This CDR3 is CASSQGPGVQETQYF. The CDR3 DNA follows: TGTGCCAGCAGCCAAGGCCCCGGGGTCCAAGAGACCCAGTACTTC.

The gene calls are TRBV20-1 and TRBJ1-1; D remains unclear. CDR1 and CDR2 from the germline V gene are DFQATT and SNEGSKA (reference sequence). The CDR3 loop spans 13 amino acids. Trimming cost V 3 bases and J 0 bases, with 8 bases left between them. The DNA for the CDR3 is TGCAGTGCTAGTTTACAGATGAACACTGAAGCTTTCTTT. It codes for CSASLQMNTEAFF.

The chain couples TRBV3-1 (or the pseudogene TRBV3-2) to TRBJ1-3, with no clear D. The V end lost 1 base, the J end lost 0 bases, and 10 bases lay between the germline ends. Germline V lookup: CDR1 LGHDT, CDR2 YNNKEL (reference sequence). This CDR3 has 16 amino acids. The CDR3 spells CASSQGPGLSGNTIYF. As DNA, the CDR3 is TGTGCCAGCAGCCAAGGTCCAGGCCTCTCTGGAAACACCATATATTTT.

J is TRBJ1-2 and V is TRBV7-9; 10 bases line up with TRBD1. Trimming cost V 5 bases and J 4 bases; bases outside gene matches: 7. The germline V gene has CDR1 SEHNR and CDR2 FQNEAQ (reference sequence). The CDR3 totals 15 residues. This CDR3 reads CASSADRGRFYGYTF. CDR3 in DNA: TGTGCCAGCAGCGCTGACAGGGGGCGCTTCTATGGCTACACCTTC.

The chain employs TRBV18 and TRBJ2-3, with D possibly TRBD1 on 6 matching bases. The germline V and J ends were trimmed by 3 bases and 8 bases, with 18 bases remaining between them. The CDR3 contains 15 residues. Germline V gene sequence: CDR1 KGHSH, CDR2 LQKENI. The chain's CDR3 is CASSPPSREGGTQYF. The CDR3 bases are TGTGCCAGCTCACCCCCCTCGAGGGAAGGGGGTACGCAGTATTTT.

J is TRBJ1-2 and V is TRBV7-3; D is undetermined. CDR3 length: 14 amino acids. From germline, CDR1 is SGHTA and CDR2 FQGTGA. Between the trimmed V and J ends, which lost 2 bases and 8 bases, there was a span of 15 bases. Here the CDR3 reads CASSLEMRFYGYTF. The DNA of the CDR3 is TGTGCCAGCAGCTTAGAGATGAGGTTCTACGGCTACACCTTC.

Only a few counts were recorded for this clone. The chain is built from TRBV28 and TRBJ2-1; 7 nucleotides match TRBD1. Germline V gene lookup returns CDR1 MDHEN and CDR2 SYDVKM. The CDR3 contains 14 residues. V lost 6 bases, J lost 9 bases, and 11 bases stayed unmatched. The CDR3: CASSPTGTIGEQFF. CDR3 coding DNA: TGTGCCAGCAGCCCGACAGGGACAATTGGTGAGCAGTTCTTC.

The chain joins TRBV27 to TRBJ1-2; 7 nucleotides align to TRBD1. The V gene end was trimmed by 4 bases and the J gene end by 2 bases; junction bases not matched to a gene: 7. The CDR3 runs to 15 residues. CDR1 and CDR2 (germline): MNHEY, SMNVEV (reference sequence). The CDR3 DNA is TGTGCCAGCAGTTCGGCTCTGACAGGGAACTATGGCTACACCTTC. Encoded protein: CASSSALTGNYGYTF.

The chain links TRBV2 to TRBJ2-7; weak D call: TRBD2 (6 bases). V shed 7 bases and J shed 3 bases, with 10 bases lying between them. Germline lookup yields CDR1 SNHLY and CDR2 FYNNEI. The CDR3 loop spans 12 amino acids. The CDR3 sequence is CASNPGGYEQYF. CDR3 DNA sequence: TGTGCCAGCAACCCCGGGGGCTACGAGCAGTACTTC.

As regards this clone: The identical CDR3 is also encoded by other nucleotide sequences in the sample. The chain has TRBV5-1 and TRBJ1-1; no clear D. Germline-derived CDR1 and CDR2 are SGHRS and YFSETQ. The CDR3 has 14 residues. V dropped 2 bases and J dropped 1 base, with 9 bases sitting between them. The chain's CDR3 is CASSFSTANTEAFF. CDR3 DNA: TGCGCCAGCAGCTTCTCCACTGCGAACACTGAAGCTTTCTTT.

J is TRBJ2-7 and V is TRBV19; TRBD1 is a possible D gene (5 bases). CDR1 is LNHDA, CDR2 SQIVND, per germline (reference sequence). The CDR3 length is 14 residues. Trimming removed 2 bases at V and 2 bases at J, with 10 bases between. The CDR3 DNA follows: TGTGCCAGTAGTATAAATAGCAGGGCCTACGAGCAGTACTTC. Protein product: CASSINSRAYEQYF.

The V call is TRBV10-3, the J call TRBJ2-7; TRBD1 matches at 9 bases. V was clipped by 10 bases and J by 4 bases; unmatched bases: 11. CDR1 and CDR2 (germline): ENHRY, SYGVKD. The CDR3 totals 14 residues. The CDR3 DNA sequence: TGTGCCACCACCTCTGCCGACAGGGGGTACGAGCAGTACTTC. Translating gives CATTSADRGYEQYF.

This clone was seen only a few times. This sequence joins TRBV19 and TRBJ2-2, with TRBD1 identical over 7 bases. Unmatched junction bases numbered 6, after V lost 2 bases and J lost 3 bases. Germline lookup yields CDR1 LNHDA and CDR2 SQIVND (reference sequence). The CDR3 runs 16 residues. The CDR3 is CASSISPGGYTGELFF. The DNA for the CDR3 is TGTGCCAGTAGTATATCCCCAGGGGGATACACCGGGGAGCTGTTTTTT.

CDR3 amino acids: CASSVRYGYTF. CDR3 in DNA: TGTGCCAGTAGTGTTCGGTATGGCTACACCTTC. V is TRBV19 and J is TRBJ1-2, with D unresolved. V was trimmed by 5 bases and J by 5 bases, leaving 6 bases between them. The CDR3 sequence is 11 residues long. Germline values: CDR1 LNHDA, CDR2 SQIVND (reference sequence).

The rearrangement links TRBV5-1 to TRBJ2-2, with 12 bases that match TRBD1. Germline CDR1 and CDR2: SGHRS and YFSETQ. CDR3 length: 16 amino acids. The ends lost 0 bases at V and 7 bases at J; junction bases unmatched: 4. DNA for the CDR3: TGCGCCAGCAGCTTGGGGGGGACAGGGGGCTTCGGGGAGCTGTTTTTT. As protein: CASSLGGTGGFGELFF.

This chain connects TRBV11-2 to TRBJ2-5, with 12 bases identical to TRBD1. Per the germline V gene, CDR1 is SGHAT and CDR2 is FQNNGV. The ends lost 1 base at V and 2 bases at J; junction bases unmatched: 5. The CDR3 sequence is 17 residues long. In nucleotides, the CDR3 is TGTGCCAGCAGCTTAGTTGGGACAGGGGGCCGGCAAGAGACCCAGTACTTC. Amino acid sequence: CASSLVGTGGRQETQYF.